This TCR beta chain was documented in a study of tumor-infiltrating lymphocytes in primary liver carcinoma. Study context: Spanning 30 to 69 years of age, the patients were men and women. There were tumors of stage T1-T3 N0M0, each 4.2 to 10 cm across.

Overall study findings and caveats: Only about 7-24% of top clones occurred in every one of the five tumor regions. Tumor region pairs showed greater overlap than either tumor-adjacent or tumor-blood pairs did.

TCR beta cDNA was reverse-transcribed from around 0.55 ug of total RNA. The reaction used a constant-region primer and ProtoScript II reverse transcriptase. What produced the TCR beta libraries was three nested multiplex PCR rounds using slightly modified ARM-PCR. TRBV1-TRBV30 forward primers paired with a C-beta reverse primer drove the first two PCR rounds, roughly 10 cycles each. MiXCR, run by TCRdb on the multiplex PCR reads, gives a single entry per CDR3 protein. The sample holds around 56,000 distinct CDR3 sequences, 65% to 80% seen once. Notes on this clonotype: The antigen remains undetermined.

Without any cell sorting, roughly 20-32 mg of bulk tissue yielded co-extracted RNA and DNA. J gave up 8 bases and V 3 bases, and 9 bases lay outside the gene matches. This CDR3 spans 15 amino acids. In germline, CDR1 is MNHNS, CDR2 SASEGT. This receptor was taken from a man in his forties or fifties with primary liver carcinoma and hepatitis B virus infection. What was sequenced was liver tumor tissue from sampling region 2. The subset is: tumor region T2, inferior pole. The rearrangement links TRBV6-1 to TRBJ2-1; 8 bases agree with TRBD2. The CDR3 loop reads CASSEHGGRCDEQFF. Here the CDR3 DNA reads TGTGCCAGCAGTGAGCATGGCGGGAGGTGTGATGAGCAGTTCTTC.